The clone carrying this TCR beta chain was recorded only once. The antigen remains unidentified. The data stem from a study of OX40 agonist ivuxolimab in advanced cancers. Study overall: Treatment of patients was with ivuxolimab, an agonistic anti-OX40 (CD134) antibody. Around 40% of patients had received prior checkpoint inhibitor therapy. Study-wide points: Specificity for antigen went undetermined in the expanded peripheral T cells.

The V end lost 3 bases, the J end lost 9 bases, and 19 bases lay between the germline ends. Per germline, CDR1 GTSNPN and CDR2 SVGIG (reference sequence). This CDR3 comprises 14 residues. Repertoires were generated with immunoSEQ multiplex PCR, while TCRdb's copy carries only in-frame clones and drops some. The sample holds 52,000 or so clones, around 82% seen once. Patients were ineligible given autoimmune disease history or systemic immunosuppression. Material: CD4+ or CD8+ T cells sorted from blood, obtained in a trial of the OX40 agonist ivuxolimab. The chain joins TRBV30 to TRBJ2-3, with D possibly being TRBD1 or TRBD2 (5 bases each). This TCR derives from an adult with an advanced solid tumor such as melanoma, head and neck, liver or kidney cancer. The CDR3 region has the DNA TGTGCCTGGAGCTTATCCACTCGGGACGGGACGCAGTATTTT. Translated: CAWSLSTRDGTQYF.